Below, one T cell receptor beta chain is given with its context. Its antigen is currently unknown. Germline values: CDR1 DFQATT, CDR2 SNEGSKA (reference sequence). The CDR3 extends over 15 amino acids. Next came a second PCR, run for about 7 to 12 cycles, which used a sample-barcoded 5' primer along with a J-beta primer mix. Via MiXCR, TCRdb re-called the 5' RACE reads, giving one row per CDR3 protein. The sample consists of around 600,000 distinct CDR3 sequences, less than 60% of them appearing once. The data originate from a study of blood T cells in healthy people across ages. Study background: In model experiments, template switching was able to capture about one barcoded beta molecule for every two T cells that were present. Study-wide results and caveats: A strong correlation was seen between TCR beta diversity and naive T cell percentage. Roughly linear age-related decline in beta diversity appeared, significant by age around 38. PBMCs left unsorted prevented a conclusive naive versus antigen-experienced comparison.

The V and J genes are TRBV20-1 and TRBJ2-1, with TRBD2 matching 8 bases. The J call could be wrong; TRBJ2-7 is a better fit for the DNA end. The sequencing sample was made of blood. This receptor was taken from a man aged 80 or over in good health. The chain's CDR3 is CSARDSTSEYNEQYF. CDR3 in DNA: TGCAGTGCTAGAGATTCGACTAGCGAGTACAATGAGCAGTACTTC.